The 22 T cell receptor beta chains below were found in one sample sequenced in a study of shared clonotypes between healthy human individuals. Method: immunoSEQ multiplex PCR; TCRdb's copy keeps in-frame clones and lacks some. The sample gives hundreds of thousands of clones, about 95% of which show up once; around 0.11% is in the top ten. As defined, naive CD8 cells were CD45RO-negative and positively selected for CCR7, with terminally differentiated effector memory CD45RA+ cells excluded. The sequenced sample consisted of naive CD8+ T cells sorted from blood. The receptors derive from a woman aged 25 to 39 in good health.

This clone was recorded only once. The V gene is TRBV10-1, the J gene TRBJ2-3; 10 bases map to TRBD2. Trimming removed 3 bases from V and 4 bases from J; junction bases left unmatched: 4. Germline CDR1 is WNHNN and CDR2 is SYGVQD (reference sequence). The CDR3 runs to 15 residues. The CDR3 DNA sequence: TGCGCCAGCAGTGACAGCGGGAGGGCCTCAGATACGCAGTATTTT. It yields the protein CASSDSGRASDTQYF.

The chain carries TRBV28 and TRBJ2-5; the D is unclear. The germline gives CDR1 MDHEN, CDR2 SYDVKM. The CDR3 length is 13 residues. V lost 7 bases and J 1 base, leaving 10 bases between the germline ends. CDR3 region: CASTIRAQETQYF. The CDR3 DNA is TGTGCCAGCACCATAAGGGCCCAAGAGACCCAGTACTTC.

V gene TRBV28 combines with J gene TRBJ2-7; the D gene is possibly TRBD2 (5 bases). The CDR3 consists of 16 residues. Trimming removed 3 bases at V and 4 bases at J, with 19 bases between. Germline V gene sequence: CDR1 MDHEN, CDR2 SYDVKM. The CDR3 DNA sequence: TGTGCCAGCAGTTTGGTGGGAGAGGGTTTTTTTTACGAGCAGTACTTC. Its translation: CASSLVGEGFFYEQYF.

V usage is TRBV10-1 and J usage is TRBJ1-4, with D perhaps matching TRBD1 (6 bases). This CDR3 is built from 15 residues. Deletions cut 3 bases from V and 8 bases from J, with 16 bases between. The germline V gene has CDR1 WNHNN and CDR2 SYGVQD (reference sequence). The CDR3 loop reads CASSETPGDTEKLFF. Written as DNA, the CDR3 is TGCGCCAGCAGTGAAACCCCGGGGGACACCGAAAAACTGTTTTTT.

This chain links TRBV29-1 with TRBJ2-7; TRBD2 aligns across 12 bases. Trimming cost V 0 bases and J 3 bases; bases outside gene matches: 6. This CDR3 spans 16 amino acids. Germline V gives CDR1 SQVTM, CDR2 ANQGSEA. The CDR3 here is CSVEDFGLAGLYEQYF. CDR3 DNA: TGCAGCGTTGAAGATTTCGGACTAGCGGGACTCTACGAGCAGTACTTC.

V is TRBV19 and J is TRBJ2-2; no clear D. The CDR3 spans 15 residues. V dropped 5 bases and J dropped 2 bases, with 12 bases sitting between them. Germline CDR1 LNHDA, CDR2 SQIVND (reference sequence). CDR3: CASSPTQVNTGELFF. The CDR3 region has the DNA TGTGCCAGTAGTCCCACTCAGGTTAACACCGGGGAGCTGTTTTTT.

The chain joins TRBV13 to TRBJ2-7; D not resolved. This CDR3 is built from 13 residues. CDR1 is PRHDT, CDR2 FYEKMQ, per germline (reference sequence). The V end was cut by 2 bases, the J end by 3 bases, with 8 bases between. In DNA, the CDR3 is TGTGCCAGCAGCTTAAGTTTGAACTACGAGCAGTACTTC. This gives the protein CASSLSLNYEQYF.

This sequence joins TRBV4-1 and TRBJ2-3, with 7 bases fitting TRBD1. Germline assignment: CDR1 MGHRA and CDR2 YSYEKL. The ends lost 3 bases at V and 1 base at J; junction bases unmatched: 4. CDR3 length: 15 amino acids. The CDR3 reads CASSHTGQGTDTQYF. CDR3 DNA sequence: TGCGCCAGCAGCCACACCGGACAGGGCACAGATACGCAGTATTTT.

The chain employs TRBV19 and TRBJ1-1, with 8 bases that match TRBD1. The CDR3 loop spans 15 amino acids. The germline CDR1 and CDR2 sequences are LNHDA and SQIVND (reference sequence). V trimming: 5 bases; J trimming: 5 bases; junction bases outside the gene matches: 10. DNA of the CDR3: TGTGCCAGTAGTCCCTCCCAGGGGGCTGGGACTGAAGCTTTCTTT. It encodes CASSPSQGAGTEAFF.

The chain recombines TRBV5-1 with TRBJ2-3; 10 positions agree with TRBD1. Germline trimming cut 0 bases from V and 3 bases from J; bases unmatched to any gene: 1. Looked up from germline, CDR1 is SGHRS and CDR2 is YFSETQ. The CDR3 is 15 residues long. The CDR3 DNA follows: TGCGCCAGCAGCTTGGGGGACAGGGGAACAGATACGCAGTATTTT. It codes for CASSLGDRGTDTQYF.

This chain connects TRBV5-5 to TRBJ2-3; 12 nucleotides agree with TRBD2. J was trimmed by 2 bases and V by 4 bases; bases with no gene match: 5. CDR1 is SGHKS, CDR2 YYEKEE, per germline (reference sequence). The CDR3 is 16 amino acids. For the CDR3, the DNA is TGTGCCAGCAGCCCGACTAGCGGGAGACCCACAGATACGCAGTATTTT. Its translation is CASSPTSGRPTDTQYF.

This clone was counted once. The genes are TRBV28 and TRBJ2-1; D might be TRBD2 (5 bases). Germline lookup yields CDR1 MDHEN and CDR2 SYDVKM. V lost 4 bases and J 5 bases, leaving 12 bases between the germline ends. CDR3 size: 14 residues. This chain's CDR3 is CASSSKLGHNEQFF. CDR3 DNA sequence: TGTGCCAGCAGTTCGAAACTAGGACACAATGAGCAGTTCTTC.

This clone was detected a few times. V gene TRBV13 combines with J gene TRBJ2-6; no clear D. This CDR3 comprises 15 residues. The V end lost 1 base, the J end lost 2 bases, and 6 bases lay between the germline ends. CDR1 is PRHDT and CDR2 is FYEKMQ in the germline V gene (reference sequence). CDR3 loop: CASSLVVTGANVLTF. The CDR3 DNA is TGTGCCAGCAGCTTAGTAGTGACTGGGGCCAACGTCCTGACTTTC.

The rearrangement uses TRBV27 and TRBJ2-7; D remains unclear. The germline V gene encodes CDR1 MNHEY and CDR2 SMNVEV (reference sequence). This CDR3 spans 14 amino acids. Trimming removed 5 bases from V and 6 bases from J, with 17 bases in between. The CDR3: CASSITGSKLEQYF. The CDR3 DNA reads TGTGCCAGCAGTATTACCGGGTCAAAACTCGAGCAGTACTTC.

This chain joins TRBV25-1 and TRBJ2-7, with 9 bases identical to TRBD1. There are 17 residues in the CDR3. The V segment lost 1 base and the J segment 1 base; nucleotides outside the gene matches: 8. Germline V gives CDR1 MGHDK, CDR2 SYGVNS. CDR3 nucleotide sequence: TGTGCCAGCAGTGAATCGAGAACGGGACAGGGATCCTACGAGCAGTACTTC. Encoded protein: CASSESRTGQGSYEQYF.

The V call is TRBV7-9, the J call TRBJ2-7; TRBD2 matches 8 bases. The V gene end was trimmed by 1 base and the J gene end by 7 bases; junction bases not matched to a gene: 9. CDR1 is SEHNR and CDR2 is FQNEAQ in the germline V gene (reference sequence). The CDR3 contains 15 residues. The CDR3 nucleotides read TGTGCCAGCAGCTTAGTGACGGGAGGGCCGGGGGAGCAGTACTTC. The encoded protein is CASSLVTGGPGEQYF. Full variable domain (rest looked up from reference TRBV7-9 and TRBJ2-7): DTGVSQNPRHKITKRGQNVTFRCDPISEHNRLYWYRQTLGQGPEFLTYFQNEAQLEKSRLLSDRFSAERPKGSFSTLEIQRTEQGDSAMYLCASSLVTGGPGEQYFGPGTRLTVT.

Concerning this clone itself: Distinct nucleotide sequences in the sample also encode this CDR3. This sequence joins TRBV28 and TRBJ2-5; D call uncertain. The germline V and J ends were trimmed by 3 bases and 5 bases, with 4 bases remaining between them. This CDR3 spans 11 amino acids. The V gene's germline CDR1 is MDHEN and CDR2 SYDVKM. This chain's CDR3 is CASSFEETQYF. Written as DNA, the CDR3 is TGTGCCAGCAGTTTCGAGGAGACCCAGTACTTC. Variable domain in full (rest from reference TRBV28 and TRBJ2-5): DVKVTQSSRYLVKRTGEKVFLECVQDMDHENMFWYRQDPGLGLRLIYFSYDVKMKEKGDIPEGYSVSREKKERFSLILESASTNQTSMYLCASSFEETQYFGPGTRLLVL.

The V call is TRBV28, the J call TRBJ2-7, with a tentative D call TRBD1 (6 bases). V gave up 4 bases and J gave up 6 bases, with 25 bases separating them. Germline V gene sequence: CDR1 MDHEN, CDR2 SYDVKM. This CDR3 has 17 residues. The DNA of the CDR3 is TGTGCCAGCAGTTCCCCCCGGCTCAGCAGGGGCGGACCCGAGCAGTACTTC. Encoded protein: CASSSPRLSRGGPEQYF.

The J gene is TRBJ2-2, the V gene TRBV28; a possible D gene is TRBD1 (6 bases). V dropped 6 bases and J dropped 0 bases, with 17 bases sitting between them. Germline V CDR1 and CDR2: MDHEN, SYDVKM. CDR3 length equals 17 residues. The CDR3 spells CASRLPPGTTNTGELFF. CDR3 bases: TGTGCCAGCAGACTACCTCCCGGGACAACGAACACCGGGGAGCTGTTTTTT.

The chain carries TRBV25-1 and TRBJ2-3; the D gene is possibly TRBD2 (6 bases). CDR1 is MGHDK and CDR2 is SYGVNS in the germline V gene. Trimming shortened V by 1 base and J by 2 bases, and 16 bases separated the two germline ends. The CDR3 covers 17 residues. The CDR3 is CASSELVRLGATDTQYF. The DNA of the CDR3 is TGTGCCAGCAGTGAATTGGTGCGACTAGGGGCCACAGATACGCAGTATTTT.

The V call is TRBV27, the J call TRBJ2-7; TRBD2 matches at 10 bases. CDR3 length: 17 residues. In germline, CDR1 is MNHEY, CDR2 SMNVEV (reference sequence). The V and J ends lost 5 bases and 5 bases, in that order; junction bases with no gene match: 15. The CDR3 here is CASSPLSGSGRTHEQYF. CDR3 DNA sequence: TGTGCCAGCAGTCCCCTGTCCGGTAGCGGGAGGACCCACGAGCAGTACTTC.

The J gene is TRBJ1-1, the V gene TRBV7-6; D not certain. There are 13 residues in the CDR3. From germline, CDR1 is SGHVS and CDR2 FNYEAQ. Trimming took off 1 base at V and 3 bases at J, with 6 bases between the two ends. Written as DNA, the CDR3 is TGTGCCAGCAGCTTAGTGGCAGACACTGAAGCTTTCTTT. Translating gives CASSLVADTEAFF. Filled out from reference TRBV7-6 and TRBJ1-1, the complete variable domain reads GAGVSQSPRYKVTKRGQDVALRCDPISGHVSLYWYRQALGQGPEFLTYFNYEAQQDKSGLPNDRFSAERPEGSISTLTIQRTEQRDSAMYRCASSLVADTEAFFGQGTRLTVV.